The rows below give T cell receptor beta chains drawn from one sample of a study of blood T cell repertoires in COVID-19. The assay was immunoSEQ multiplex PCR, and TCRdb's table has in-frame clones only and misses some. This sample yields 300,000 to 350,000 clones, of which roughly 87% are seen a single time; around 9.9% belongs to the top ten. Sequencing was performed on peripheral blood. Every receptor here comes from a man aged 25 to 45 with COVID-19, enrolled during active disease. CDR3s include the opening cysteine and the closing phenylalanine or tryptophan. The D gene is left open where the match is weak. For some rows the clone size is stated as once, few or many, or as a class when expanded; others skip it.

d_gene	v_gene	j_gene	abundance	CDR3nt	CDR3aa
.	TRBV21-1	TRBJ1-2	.	TGTGCCAGCAGGTACCCTTCACAGGGTTGTGGCTACACCTTC	CASRYPSQGCGYTF
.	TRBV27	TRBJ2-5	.	TGTGCCAGCAGTTTTAGCTTTCAGAAGGGGGAGACCCAGTACTTC	CASSFSFQKGETQYF
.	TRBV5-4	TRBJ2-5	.	TGTGCCAGCAGCTTGGAGGCAGGGAAAGAGACCCAGTACTTC	CASSLEAGKETQYF
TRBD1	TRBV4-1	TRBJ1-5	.	TGCGCCAGCAGCCAAGAAGGGGGCAATACAGGGATAAGGCAGCCCCAGCATTTT	CASSQEGGNTGIRQPQHF
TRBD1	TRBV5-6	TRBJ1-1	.	TGTGCCAGCAGCGCCGTAACGACAGGGGACACTGAAGCTTTCTTT	CASSAVTTGDTEAFF
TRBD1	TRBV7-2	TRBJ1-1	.	TGTGCCAGCAGCTCGACAGGGCTGAACACTGAAGCTTTCTTT	CASSSTGLNTEAFF
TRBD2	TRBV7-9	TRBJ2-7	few	TGTGCCAGCAGCCTTCGGACTAGCGGGGACCCCTACGAGCAGTACTTC	CASSLRTSGDPYEQYF
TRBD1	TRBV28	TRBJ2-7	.	TGTGCCAGCAGTTCTCCGGGACAGACTTACGAGCAGTACTTC	CASSSPGQTYEQYF
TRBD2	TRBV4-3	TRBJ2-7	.	TGCGCCAGCAGCCAAGTGCGGCTAGCGGGAGCATACGAGCAGTACTTC	CASSQVRLAGAYEQYF
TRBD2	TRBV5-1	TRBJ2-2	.	TGCGCCAGCAGCGGAACGGGACTACCGAACACCGGGGAGCTGTTTTTT	CASSGTGLPNTGELFF
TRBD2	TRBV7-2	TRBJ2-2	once	TGTGCCAGCAGCTTATTTCCCCGGGGGGGTAACACCGGGGAGCTGTTTTTT	CASSLFPRGGNTGELFF
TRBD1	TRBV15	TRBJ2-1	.	TGTGCCACCAGCAGGGACAGGGGGACCTACAATGAGCAGTTCTTC	CATSRDRGTYNEQFF
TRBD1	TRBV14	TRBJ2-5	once	TGTGCCAGCAGCACCGGGACAGGGGTCAGGCGAGAGACCCAGTACTTC	CASSTGTGVRRETQYF
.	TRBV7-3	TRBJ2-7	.	TGTGCCAGCAGCTTAGGCGGTACCTACGAGCAGTACTTC	CASSLGGTYEQYF
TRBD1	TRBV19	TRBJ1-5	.	TGTGCCAGTAGTATAAGCTCCAGGGGGCTGAATAGCAATCAGCCCCAGCATTTT	CASSISSRGLNSNQPQHF
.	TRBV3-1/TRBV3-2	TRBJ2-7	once	TGTGCCAGCAGCCAAAGGGCGGGAAAAAACTACGAGCAGTACTTC	CASSQRAGKNYEQYF
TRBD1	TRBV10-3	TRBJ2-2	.	TGTGCCATCAATACGGGACAGGGTCTAGGCGGGGAGCTGTTTTTT	CAINTGQGLGGELFF
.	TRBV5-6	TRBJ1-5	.	TGTGCCAGCAGCCCCCGATTCGGGTTGAATCAGCCCCAGCATTTT	CASSPRFGLNQPQHF
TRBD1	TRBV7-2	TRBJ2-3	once	TGTGCCAGCAGCGTTCGACAGGGGTCCGCTAGCACAGATACGCAGTATTTT	CASSVRQGSASTDTQYF
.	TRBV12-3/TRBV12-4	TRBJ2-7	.	TGTGCCAGCAGTATCAGGGGATACGAGCAGTACTTC	CASSIRGYEQYF
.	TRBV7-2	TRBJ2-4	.	TGTGCCAGCAGCTCATACAGGGTCCTAGCCAAAAACATTCAGTACTTC	CASSSYRVLAKNIQYF
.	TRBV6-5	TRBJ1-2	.	TGTGCCAGCATCCTTACTAAAGGACAGAACTATGGCTACACCTTC	CASILTKGQNYGYTF
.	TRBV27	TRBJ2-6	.	TGTGCCAGCAGTTCCCGCACTACTGGGGCCAACGTCCTGACTTTC	CASSSRTTGANVLTF
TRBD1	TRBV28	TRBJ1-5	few	TGTGCCAGCAGTTTATACCGGGACAGTACTTACAATCAGCCCCAGCATTTT	CASSLYRDSTYNQPQHF
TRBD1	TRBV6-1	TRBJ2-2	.	TGTGCCAGCAGTGCCTCCGACAGGGGGCGGACCGGGGAGCTGTTTTTT	CASSASDRGRTGELFF
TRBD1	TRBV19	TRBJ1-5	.	TGTGCCAGTACCTGGGGACAGGGCTATCAGCCCCAGCATTTT	CASTWGQGYQPQHF
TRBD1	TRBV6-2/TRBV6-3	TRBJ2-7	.	TGTGCCAGCAGTTACCGATGGACAGGGGACTACGAGCAGTACTTC	CASSYRWTGDYEQYF
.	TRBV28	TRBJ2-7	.	TGTGCCAGCTCCTTCCTTTCCACTAGTTACGAGCAGTACTTC	CASSFLSTSYEQYF
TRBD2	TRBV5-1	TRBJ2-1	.	TGCGCCAGCAGCACCCGTGGGGGGGGAGGGCCAGACTCCTACAATGAGCAGTTCTTC	CASSTRGGGGPDSYNEQFF
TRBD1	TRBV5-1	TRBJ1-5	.	TGCGCCAGCAGCTCCGGGACAGGGGACCCGCCCCAGCATTTT	CASSSGTGDPPQHF
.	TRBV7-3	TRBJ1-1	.	TGTGCCAGCAGCCCCACGAGGGGGAGCACTGAAGCTTTCTTT	CASSPTRGSTEAFF
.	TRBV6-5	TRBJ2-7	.	TGTGCCAGCAGTTGGCAGGGTGGGGACGAGCAGTACTTC	CASSWQGGDEQYF
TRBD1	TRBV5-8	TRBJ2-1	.	TGTGCCAGCAACCGACAGGGATTAATTGATGAGCAGTTCTTC	CASNRQGLIDEQFF
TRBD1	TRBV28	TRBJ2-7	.	TGTGCCAGCAGTCGACCCGTACAGGGGTACGAGCAGTACTTC	CASSRPVQGYEQYF
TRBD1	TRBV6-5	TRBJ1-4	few	TGTGCCAGCAGTTATACACCGGACAGGGCGAGGACGAAACTGTTTTTT	CASSYTPDRARTKLFF
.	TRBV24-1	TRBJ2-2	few	TGTGCCACCTCTCCCCCAGAGAACACCGGGGAGCTGTTTTTT	CATSPPENTGELFF
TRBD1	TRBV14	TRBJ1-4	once	TGTGCCAGTAAAGCACAGGGGGCAGTTGGTGAAAAACTGTTTTTT	CASKAQGAVGEKLFF
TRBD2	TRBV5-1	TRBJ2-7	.	TGCGCCAGCAGCTGGACTAGCGGTTACTACGAGCAGTACTTC	CASSWTSGYYEQYF
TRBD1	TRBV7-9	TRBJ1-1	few	TGTGCCAGCAGCTCCCCGGGACAGGGGGCGCAAGGGACTGAAGCTTTCTTT	CASSSPGQGAQGTEAFF
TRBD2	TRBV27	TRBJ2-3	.	TGTGCCAGCAGACGGGGACTAGCGGGATACACAGATACGCAGTATTTT	CASRRGLAGYTDTQYF
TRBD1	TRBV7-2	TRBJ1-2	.	TGTGCCAGCAGCAAAACCGGGACAGGGGTCTCGGGGGGCTACACCTTC	CASSKTGTGVSGGYTF
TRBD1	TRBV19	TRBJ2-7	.	TGTGCCAGTAGTGTCTCCGGGACAGGGGGCCCCTACGAGCAGTACTTC	CASSVSGTGGPYEQYF